The 12 T cell receptor beta chains listed next were all sequenced from one sample in a study of blood T cell repertoires in COVID-19. The table came from immunoSEQ multiplex PCR; TCRdb's copy has only in-frame clones and leaves some out. The sample has over 150,000 clones; roughly 84% are singletons. Sequenced input: peripheral blood. The receptors were gathered from an elderly woman with active or convalescent COVID-19.

The chain carries TRBV7-9 and TRBJ2-7; 7 bases align to TRBD1. Per germline, CDR1 SEHNR and CDR2 FQNEAQ (reference sequence). The CDR3 extends over 14 amino acids. The ends lost 1 base at V and 2 bases at J; junction bases unmatched: 2. CDR3 bases: TGTGCCAGCAGCTTAGGGGACAGACCCTACGAGCAGTACTTC. Protein sequence: CASSLGDRPYEQYF.

The rearrangement uses TRBV18 and TRBJ1-6; D not resolved. V dropped 3 bases and J dropped 10 bases, with 22 bases sitting between them. CDR3 size: 17 residues. Germline V gene data show CDR1 as KGHSH and CDR2 as LQKENI. The CDR3 sequence: CASSPRLATNSGSPLHF. As DNA, the CDR3 is TGTGCCAGCTCACCCCGGTTAGCCACAAACAGCGGGTCACCCCTCCACTTT.

V and J are TRBV11-2 and TRBJ2-1; D call uncertain. Germline V gene sequence: CDR1 SGHAT, CDR2 FQNNGV. Between the trimmed V and J ends, which lost 3 bases and 8 bases, there was a span of 14 bases. The length of the CDR3 is 14 residues. CDR3 sequence (DNA): TGTGCCAGCAGCTTGTGGGCCCTGAATGATGAGCAGTTCTTC. Amino acids: CASSLWALNDEQFF. The full variable domain, completed using reference TRBV11-2 and TRBJ2-1, is EAGVAQSPRYKIIEKRQSVAFWCNPISGHATLYWYQQILGQGPKLLIQFQNNGVVDDSQLPKDRFSAERLKGVDSTLKIQPAKLEDSAVYLCASSLWALNDEQFFGPGTRLTVL.

This sequence joins TRBV19 and TRBJ1-5; the D gene is possibly TRBD1 (5 bases). CDR1 LNHDA and CDR2 SQIVND come from the germline V gene (reference sequence). This CDR3 contains 14 residues. V gave up 0 bases and J gave up 9 bases, with 12 bases separating them. CDR3 DNA sequence: TGTGCCAGTAGTATAGATGGGGGGAAACGGCCCCAGCATTTT. It translates to CASSIDGGKRPQHF.

The V gene is TRBV28, the J gene TRBJ1-3; possible D gene TRBD1, 5 bases. There are 13 residues in the CDR3. Germline lookup yields CDR1 MDHEN and CDR2 SYDVKM. V was shortened by 4 bases and J by 5 bases, with 9 bases between the two germline ends. The CDR3 bases are TGTGCCAGCAGTTGGGGGGGGAGAAACACCATATATTTT. The encoded protein is CASSWGGRNTIYF.

The chain couples TRBV20-1 to TRBJ1-5; 10 bases match TRBD1. Looked up from germline, CDR1 is DFQATT and CDR2 is SNEGSKA (reference sequence). The CDR3 is 15 residues long. V lost 3 bases, J lost 4 bases, and 6 bases stayed unmatched. CDR3 residues: CSASLGTGVNQPQHF. In DNA form, the CDR3 reads TGCAGTGCTAGTCTCGGGACAGGGGTGAATCAGCCCCAGCATTTT.

The chain joins TRBV19 to TRBJ1-2, with TRBD1 matching 11 bases. The CDR3 totals 12 residues. Unmatched junction bases numbered 2, after V lost 6 bases and J lost 8 bases. Per the germline V gene, CDR1 is LNHDA and CDR2 is SQIVND (reference sequence). CDR3 nucleotide sequence: TGTGCCAGTAGCAGGACAGGGGGCGGCTACACCTTC. Amino acids: CASSRTGGGYTF.

This clone was counted a single time. The chain is built from TRBV10-3 and TRBJ2-1; the D is unclear. This CDR3 is built from 12 residues. V shed 3 bases and J shed 4 bases, with 4 bases lying between them. The germline V gene encodes CDR1 ENHRY and CDR2 SYGVKD. The CDR3 sequence is CAISDPYNEQFF. The CDR3 bases are TGTGCCATCAGTGACCCGTACAATGAGCAGTTCTTC.

This chain connects TRBV19 to TRBJ2-7; TRBD2 is a possible D gene (6 bases). Germline lookup yields CDR1 LNHDA and CDR2 SQIVND (reference sequence). This CDR3 region has 13 residues. The germline V and J ends were trimmed by 6 bases and 2 bases, with 11 bases remaining between them. CDR3 DNA sequence: TGTGCCAGTAGCGTGGGGGGAGCCTACGAGCAGTACTTC. Residues: CASSVGGAYEQYF.

The chain combines TRBV21-1 with TRBJ1-5; the D call in the table, TRBD1, was not verified against the DNA. TRBV21-1 constitutes a pseudogene. This CDR3 is built from 19 residues. CDR3 bases: TGTGCCAGCAGCAAGCCGCGACAGGGTCTTCGGTATAGCAATCAGCCCCAGCATTTT. It translates to CASSKPRQGLRYSNQPQHF.

The chain carries TRBV27 and TRBJ1-6; 7 nucleotides agree with TRBD1. Germline V gives CDR1 MNHEY, CDR2 SMNVEV (reference sequence). Germline trimming cut 6 bases from V and 9 bases from J; bases unmatched to any gene: 14. This CDR3 comprises 16 residues. The CDR3 DNA follows: TGTGCCAGCAGGTTGGCCGGGACAGCGCTTTTTTCACCCCTCCACTTT. This encodes CASRLAGTALFSPLHF.

The rearrangement joins TRBV10-3 to TRBJ2-7; TRBD1 agrees at 9 bases. The germline gives CDR1 ENHRY, CDR2 SYGVKD. With V trimmed by 4 bases and J by 3 bases, 4 bases remained unmatched. There are 14 residues in the CDR3. The DNA for the CDR3 is TGTGCCATCAGTGTCTCGGACAGGGGCTACGAGCAGTACTTC. Amino acids: CAISVSDRGYEQYF.